Each of the 25 T cell receptor beta chains below was sequenced from the same sample in a study of blood T cell repertoires in COVID-19. Profiling relied on immunoSEQ multiplex PCR, and the TCRdb table lists in-frame clones only, not all of them. The sample includes about 64,000 clones, roughly 76% of them seen just once. Sequencing was done on a sample of peripheral blood. Receptors originate from a human donor in a cohort sampled during active COVID-19.

This sequence joins TRBV18 and TRBJ2-3, with 9 positions matching TRBD2. The CDR3 extends over 18 amino acids. The J segment lost 5 bases and the V segment lost 6 bases, leaving 18 bases of the junction unmatched. Germline V gives CDR1 KGHSH, CDR2 LQKENI. In DNA, the CDR3 is TGTGCCAGCTCCACCTTCTCAATCGGCGGGGGGGCCGTAGATACGCAGTATTTT. This gives the protein CASSTFSIGGGAVDTQYF.

The rearrangement links TRBV3-1 (or the pseudogene TRBV3-2) to TRBJ1-4; a possible D gene is TRBD1 (6 bases). The CDR3 has 16 amino acids. Trimming took off 2 bases at V and 3 bases at J, with 13 bases between the two ends. CDR1 and CDR2 from the germline V gene are LGHDT and YNNKEL (reference sequence). CDR3 coding DNA: TGTGCCAGCAGCCAAATACTACAGGGACCTAATGAAAAACTGTTTTTT. Protein: CASSQILQGPNEKLFF.

The gene calls are TRBV20-1 and TRBJ1-1, with TRBD1 identical over 9 bases. After removal of 3 bases from V and 3 bases from J, the junction contained 5 bases not matched to a gene. The length of the CDR3 is 14 residues. CDR1 and CDR2 (germline): DFQATT, SNEGSKA (reference sequence). The CDR3 bases are TGCAGTGCTAGTACACAGGGGGCGGACACTGAAGCTTTCTTT. Its translation is CSASTQGADTEAFF.

The chain recombines TRBV5-1 with TRBJ1-6; no firm D call. V was trimmed by 0 bases and J by 7 bases, leaving 8 bases between them. Germline loops: CDR1 SGHRS, CDR2 YFSETQ. The CDR3 runs 14 residues. The CDR3 DNA sequence: TGCGCCAGCAGCTTGGGGGCCGACAATTCACCCCTCCACTTT. Its translation: CASSLGADNSPLHF.

The rearrangement uses TRBV7-2 and TRBJ2-2; D gene uncertain. V was shortened by 1 base and J by 2 bases, with 5 bases between the two germline ends. Germline V gene lookup returns CDR1 SGHTA and CDR2 FQGNSA. The CDR3 consists of 14 residues. As DNA, the CDR3 is TGTGCCAGCAGCTTAGGAGTAAACACCGGGGAGCTGTTTTTT. Encoded protein: CASSLGVNTGELFF.

V gene TRBV7-2 combines with J gene TRBJ1-2; 7 bases fit TRBD1. In germline, CDR1 is SGHTA, CDR2 FQGNSA. This CDR3 has 12 residues. V trimming: 1 base; J trimming: 7 bases; junction bases outside the gene matches: 0. The CDR3 sequence is CASSLGQGGYTF. The CDR3 bases are TGTGCCAGCAGCTTAGGACAGGGTGGCTACACCTTC.

DNA for the CDR3: TGTGCCAGCAGCTCGGGACAGGGGGTGCAAAATGAGCAGTTCTTC. This translates into CASSSGQGVQNEQFF. The chain couples TRBV5-5 to TRBJ2-1, with 11 bases aligning to TRBD1. This CDR3 has 15 amino acids. The germline V gene has CDR1 SGHKS and CDR2 YYEKEE (reference sequence). The ends lost 3 bases at V and 7 bases at J; junction bases unmatched: 6.

V gene TRBV5-1 combines with J gene TRBJ2-5, with TRBD2 matching over 8 bases. CDR3 size: 15 residues. Trimming removed 6 bases from V and 4 bases from J; junction bases left unmatched: 11. From germline, CDR1 is SGHRS and CDR2 YFSETQ. This CDR3 is CASNLSGGNRETQYF. The CDR3 DNA sequence: TGCGCCAGCAACCTAAGCGGGGGCAACCGAGAGACCCAGTACTTC.

The rearrangement links TRBV5-1 to TRBJ2-1; TRBD2 aligns across 8 bases. Trimming took 4 bases from V and 7 from J; bases not matched to a gene: 4. Germline V CDR1 and CDR2: SGHRS, YFSETQ. This CDR3 has 13 amino acids. CDR3 region: CASSIGLANEQFF. For the CDR3, the DNA is TGCGCCAGCAGCATCGGACTAGCTAATGAGCAGTTCTTC.

This chain joins TRBV5-1 and TRBJ2-2; 8 bases are shared with TRBD1. Germline loops: CDR1 SGHRS, CDR2 YFSETQ. This CDR3 has 16 amino acids. Losses at the gene ends were 1 base for V and 4 bases for J; bases not matched to a gene: 6. The CDR3 sequence is CASSLQGAVGTGELFF. The DNA for the CDR3 is TGCGCCAGCAGCTTGCAGGGGGCAGTTGGCACCGGGGAGCTGTTTTTT. Variable domain in full (rest from reference TRBV5-1 and TRBJ2-2): KAGVTQTPRYLIKTRGQQVTLSCSPISGHRSVSWYQQTPGQGLQFLFEYFSETQRNKGNFPGRFSGRQFSNSRSEMNVSTLELGDSALYLCASSLQGAVGTGELFFGEGSRLTVL.

J is TRBJ2-3 and V is TRBV7-3, with 8 bases that match TRBD1. Germline CDR1 and CDR2: SGHTA and FQGTGA. With V trimmed by 0 bases and J by 2 bases, 4 bases remained unmatched. The CDR3 totals 16 residues. The CDR3 is CASSLTLTGATDTQYF. CDR3 nucleotides: TGTGCCAGCAGCTTAACCTTGACAGGGGCCACAGATACGCAGTATTTT.

This chain connects TRBV5-1 to TRBJ2-7; 10 bases are a match to TRBD2. Germline CDR1 reads SGHRS; CDR2 reads YFSETQ. After removal of 0 bases from V and 7 bases from J, the junction contained 7 bases not matched to a gene. The CDR3 runs 15 residues. CDR3 sequence reads: CASSLGLAGVGEQYF. As DNA, the CDR3 is TGCGCCAGCAGCTTGGGGCTAGCGGGGGTAGGGGAGCAGTACTTC. Supplemented by reference TRBV5-1 and TRBJ2-7, the full variable domain reads KAGVTQTPRYLIKTRGQQVTLSCSPISGHRSVSWYQQTPGQGLQFLFEYFSETQRNKGNFPGRFSGRQFSNSRSEMNVSTLELGDSALYLCASSLGLAGVGEQYFGPGTRLTVT.

V and J are TRBV30 and TRBJ2-2; 9 bases map to TRBD1. This CDR3 comprises 17 residues. Trimming at V came to 4 bases and at J to 3 bases, leaving 12 bases not matched to a gene. CDR1 and CDR2 (germline): GTSNPN, SVGIG (reference sequence). DNA of the CDR3: TGTGCCTGGATACCAAAAATGGGACAGGGAGACACCGGGGAGCTGTTTTTT. It yields the protein CAWIPKMGQGDTGELFF. Using reference TRBV30 and TRBJ2-2 for the parts outside the CDR3, the full variable domain is SQTIHQWPATLVQPVGSPLSLECTVEGTSNPNLYWYRQAAGRGLQLLFYSVGIGQISSEVPQNLSASRPQDRQFILSSKKLLLSDSGFYLCAWIPKMGQGDTGELFFGEGSRLTVL.

The CDR3, as DNA: TGTGCCAGCGGGAGGGAAGACGAGCAGTACTTC. Its translation: CASGREDEQYF. The gene calls are TRBV2 and TRBJ2-7; 7 nucleotides match TRBD2. The CDR3 is 11 residues long. With 8 bases clipped from V and 5 bases from J, the junction kept 3 bases outside the gene matches. CDR1 SNHLY and CDR2 FYNNEI come from the germline V gene.

This clone is a singleton in its sample. CDR3 region: CASSLLAGGRNEQFF. The CDR3 region has the DNA TGTGCCAGCAGCTTGCTAGCGGGGGGGCGGAATGAGCAGTTCTTC. The rearrangement joins TRBV5-4 to TRBJ2-1, with 12 bases identical to TRBD2. Trimming removed 1 base from V and 7 bases from J; junction bases left unmatched: 3. CDR1 is SGHNT, CDR2 YYREEE, per germline (reference sequence). This CDR3 has 15 residues.

V is TRBV7-2 and J is TRBJ2-5; the match to TRBD2 covers 10 bases. The CDR3 sequence is 14 residues long. CDR1 and CDR2 from the germline V gene are SGHTA and FQGNSA. The J segment lost 7 bases and the V segment lost 6 bases, leaving 8 bases of the junction unmatched. The DNA for the CDR3 is TGTGCCAGCAGGACAACTAGCGGGGCGGGGACCCAGTACTTC. Translating gives CASRTTSGAGTQYF.

The chain recombines TRBV3-1 (or the pseudogene TRBV3-2) with TRBJ2-4; 8 positions match TRBD1. The CDR3 totals 16 residues. J gave up 0 bases and V 4 bases, and 5 bases lay outside the gene matches. Germline lookup yields CDR1 LGHDT and CDR2 YNNKEL (reference sequence). In DNA form, the CDR3 reads TGTGCCAGCAGCCCAGGCAGGGGGCTAGCCAAAAACATTCAGTACTTC. Its protein is CASSPGRGLAKNIQYF.

This clone has a handful of counts. V usage is TRBV6-5 and J usage is TRBJ2-3; D is perhaps TRBD1 (5 bases). There are 13 residues in the CDR3. The V end was cut by 6 bases, the J end by 4 bases, with 11 bases between. From germline, CDR1 is MNHEY and CDR2 SVGAGI. CDR3 nucleotide sequence: TGTGCCAGCAGACCACACAGGCCAGATACGCAGTATTTT. Amino acids: CASRPHRPDTQYF.

The chain recombines TRBV6-1 with TRBJ2-1; the match to TRBD1 covers 7 bases. The CDR3 consists of 16 residues. Trimming at V came to 4 bases and at J to 0 bases, leaving 6 bases not matched to a gene. Germline CDR1 and CDR2: MNHNS and SASEGT. CDR3 loop: CASSGGQLSSYNEQFF. CDR3 DNA: TGTGCCAGCAGTGGGGGACAGTTGAGCTCCTACAATGAGCAGTTCTTC.

The chain links TRBV5-4 to TRBJ2-3, with unresolved D. V lost 5 bases and J lost 0, with 16 bases in between. The CDR3 spans 16 residues. Germline V CDR1 and CDR2: SGHNT, YYREEE (reference sequence). DNA for the CDR3: TGTGCCAGCAGGTTCGGCGGTCCCTTAAGCACAGATACGCAGTATTTT. Translated: CASRFGGPLSTDTQYF.

V gene TRBV19 combines with J gene TRBJ1-3; D is unresolved. The CDR3 has 15 residues. V dropped 11 bases and J dropped 0 bases, with 17 bases sitting between them. Germline CDR1 reads LNHDA; CDR2 reads SQIVND (reference sequence). The DNA for the CDR3 is TGTGCCGTTGGGGAGACAAACCTCTCTGGAAACACCATATATTTT. Translating it yields CAVGETNLSGNTIYF.

The gene calls are TRBV27 and TRBJ2-3, with D perhaps TRBD2 (7 bases). Trimming removed 5 bases at V and 4 bases at J, with 13 bases between. From germline, CDR1 is MNHEY and CDR2 SMNVEV (reference sequence). This CDR3 spans 14 amino acids. CDR3 nucleotide sequence: TGTGCCAGCAGTAGGGGGGGGTCAGCAGATACGCAGTATTTT. Translated, it gives CASSRGGSADTQYF.

In the case of this clone: The same CDR3 can be traced to other DNA sequences in this sample. The V gene is TRBV6-5, the J gene TRBJ1-2, with TRBD1 matching 8 bases. The CDR3 has 13 residues. Germline lookup yields CDR1 MNHEY and CDR2 SVGAGI. The ends lost 6 bases at V and 4 bases at J; junction bases unmatched: 4. CDR3 DNA: TGTGCCAGCAGCCCGGGACAGGTCTATGGCTACACCTTC. The encoded protein is CASSPGQVYGYTF.

The V gene is TRBV2, the J gene TRBJ2-1, with a possible D match to TRBD1 (6 bases). Trimming cost V 9 bases and J 4 bases, with 13 bases left between them. CDR1 is SNHLY and CDR2 is FYNNEI in the germline V gene. The CDR3 spans 13 residues. DNA for the CDR3: TGTGCCAGTTCCGGGGACAATTACAATGAGCAGTTCTTC. As protein: CASSGDNYNEQFF.

The V and J genes are TRBV5-6 and TRBJ1-1; 8 bases match TRBD1. The CDR3 consists of 17 residues. With V trimmed by 1 base and J by 7 bases, 15 bases remained unmatched. Germline V gene lookup returns CDR1 SGHDT and CDR2 YYEEEE. The CDR3 bases are TGTGCCAGCAGCTTGTTCGGGGCAGGGGGCGAGGGAGGTGAAGCTTTCTTT. This gives the protein CASSLFGAGGEGGEAFF. Supplemented by reference TRBV5-6 and TRBJ1-1, the full variable domain reads DAGVTQSPTHLIKTRGQQVTLRCSPKSGHDTVSWYQQALGQGPQFIFQYYEEEERQRGNFPDRFSGHQFPNYSSELNVNALLLGDSALYLCASSLFGAGGEGGEAFFGQGTRLTVV.